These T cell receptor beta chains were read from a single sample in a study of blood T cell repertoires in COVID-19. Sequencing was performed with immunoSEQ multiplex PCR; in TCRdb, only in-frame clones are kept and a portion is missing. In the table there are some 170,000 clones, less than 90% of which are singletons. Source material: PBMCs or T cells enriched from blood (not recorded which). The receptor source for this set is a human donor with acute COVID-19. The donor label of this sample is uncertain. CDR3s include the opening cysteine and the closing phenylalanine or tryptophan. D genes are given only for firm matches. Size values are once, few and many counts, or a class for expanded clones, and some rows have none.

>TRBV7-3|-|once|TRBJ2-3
CASSLGQGRDTQYF
TGTGCCAGCAGCTTAGGCCAGGGGAGAGATACGCAGTATTTT
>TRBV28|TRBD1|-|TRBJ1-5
CASSKQGQGNQPQHF
TGTGCCAGCAGCAAGCAGGGACAGGGGAATCAGCCCCAGCATTTT
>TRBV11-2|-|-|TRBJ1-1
CASSLGGASTEAFF
TGTGCCAGCAGCTTAGGGGGCGCGTCCACTGAAGCTTTCTTT
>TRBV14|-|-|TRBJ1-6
CASSQEGGGGSPLHF
TGTGCCAGCAGCCAAGAGGGAGGGGGAGGTTCACCCCTCCACTTT
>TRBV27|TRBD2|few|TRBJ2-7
CASRPMEGLASEQYF
TGTGCCAGCAGACCCATGGAGGGACTAGCAAGCGAGCAGTACTTC
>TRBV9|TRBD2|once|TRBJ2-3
CASSASGTSGSADTQYF
TGTGCCAGCAGCGCGTCAGGGACTAGCGGGAGTGCAGATACGCAGTATTTT
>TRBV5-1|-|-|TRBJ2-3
CASSLGQDTDTQYF
TGCGCCAGCAGCCTAGGACAAGACACAGATACGCAGTATTTT
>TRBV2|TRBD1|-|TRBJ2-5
CASSRTGEETQYF
TGTGCCAGCAGTCGGACAGGGGAGGAGACCCAGTACTTC
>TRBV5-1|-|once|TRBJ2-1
CASSSGSSYNEQFF
TGCGCCAGCAGCAGCGGCAGCTCCTACAATGAGCAGTTCTTC
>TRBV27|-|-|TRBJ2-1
CASSSNLGARQFF
TGTGCCAGCAGCTCGAATCTGGGGGCGAGGCAGTTCTTC
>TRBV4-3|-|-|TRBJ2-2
CASRASTNTGELFF
TGCGCCAGCAGGGCATCCACGAACACCGGGGAGCTGTTTTTT
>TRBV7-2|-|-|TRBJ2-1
CASSLGWGQEQFF
TGTGCCAGCAGCTTAGGCTGGGGGCAAGAGCAGTTCTTC
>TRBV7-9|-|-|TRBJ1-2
CASSFRSVGGSGYTF
TGTGCCAGCAGCTTTCGGAGTGTCGGGGGGTCGGGCTACACCTTC
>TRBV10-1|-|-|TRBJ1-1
CASSESGGPDTEAFF
TGCGCCAGCAGTGAGTCCGGGGGGCCGGACACTGAAGCTTTCTTT
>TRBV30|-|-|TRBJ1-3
CAWSPGSGNTIYF
TGTGCCTGGAGTCCGGGCTCTGGAAACACCATATATTTT
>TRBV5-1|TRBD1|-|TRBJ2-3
CASSLVTGGSTDTQYF
TGCGCCAGCAGCTTGGTTACAGGGGGGAGCACAGATACGCAGTATTTT
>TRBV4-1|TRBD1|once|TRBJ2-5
CASSQGQGEIFRETQYF
TGCGCCAGCAGCCAAGGACAGGGGGAAATTTTTCGGGAGACCCAGTACTTC
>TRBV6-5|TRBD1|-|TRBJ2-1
CASSRTGNTYNEQFF
TGTGCCAGCAGTCGGACAGGAAACACCTACAATGAGCAGTTCTTC
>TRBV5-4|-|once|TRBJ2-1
CASSLGFNDEQFF
TGTGCCAGCAGCTTGGGTTTTAATGATGAGCAGTTCTTC
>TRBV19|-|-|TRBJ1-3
CASTQSAGRNTIYF
TGTGCCAGTACTCAAAGCGCCGGCCGAAACACCATATATTTT
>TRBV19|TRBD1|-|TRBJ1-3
CASSTSGQGSGNTIYF
TGTGCCAGTAGTACCTCAGGACAGGGATCTGGAAACACCATATATTTT
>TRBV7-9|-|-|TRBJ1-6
CASSLLGDSPLHF
TGTGCCAGCAGCTTACTGGGAGATTCACCCCTCCACTTT
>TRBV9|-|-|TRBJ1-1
CASSADSTLNTEAFF
TGTGCCAGCAGCGCCGACAGTACTTTGAACACTGAAGCTTTCTTT
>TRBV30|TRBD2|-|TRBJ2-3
CAWSVGLAGGLSTDTQYF
TGTGCCTGGAGTGTGGGACTAGCGGGGGGGCTTAGCACAGATACGCAGTATTTT
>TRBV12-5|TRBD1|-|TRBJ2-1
CASGLEGAQDEQFF
TGTGCTAGTGGTTTGGAGGGGGCGCAGGATGAGCAGTTCTTC
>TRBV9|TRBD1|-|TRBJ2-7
CASSVEGDRATYEQYF
TGTGCCAGCAGCGTAGAGGGGGACAGGGCCACCTACGAGCAGTACTTC
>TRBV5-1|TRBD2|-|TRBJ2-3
CASSEPSGGQNTQYF
TGCGCCAGCAGCGAACCGAGCGGGGGGCAAAATACGCAGTATTTT
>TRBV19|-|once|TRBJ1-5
CASSLLLRADQPQHF
TGTGCCAGTAGTCTCCTTCTTCGCGCCGATCAGCCCCAGCATTTT
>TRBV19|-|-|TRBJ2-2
CASKGGNGELFF
TGTGCCAGTAAGGGGGGGAACGGGGAGCTGTTTTTT
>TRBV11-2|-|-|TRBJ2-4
CASSLGGPIDIQYF
TGTGCCAGCAGCCTGGGGGGGCCGATTGACATTCAGTACTTC
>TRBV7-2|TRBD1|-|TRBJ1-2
CASSLRQGHPIF
TGTGCCAGCAGCCTACGACAGGGACACCCAATCTTC
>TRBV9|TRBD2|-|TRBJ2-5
CASSPPSGGAEETQYF
TGTGCCAGCAGCCCGCCTAGCGGGGGGGCCGAGGAGACCCAGTACTTC
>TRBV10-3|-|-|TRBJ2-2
CAISESTGVRELFF
TGTGCCATCAGTGAGTCGACCGGGGTACGGGAGCTGTTTTTT
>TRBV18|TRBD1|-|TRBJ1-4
CASSPDRGANEKLFF
TGTGCCAGCTCACCAGACAGGGGTGCGAATGAAAAACTGTTTTTT
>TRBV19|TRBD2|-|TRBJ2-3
CASSPLAGGTYTQYF
TGTGCCAGTAGCCCACTAGCGGGGGGCACATATACGCAGTATTTT
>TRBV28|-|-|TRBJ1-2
CASSFAFRGYGYTF
TGTGCCAGCAGTTTCGCCTTTCGGGGATATGGCTACACCTTC
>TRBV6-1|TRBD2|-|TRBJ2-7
CASSETRLAGAPYF
TGTGCCAGCAGTGAAACCCGACTAGCGGGGGCCCCGTACTTC
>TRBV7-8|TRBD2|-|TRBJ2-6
CASSLVVAGGSGANVLTF
TGTGCCAGCAGCTTAGTCGTGGCGGGGGGTTCTGGGGCCAACGTCCTGACTTTC
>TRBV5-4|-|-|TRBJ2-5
CASSFTTGLGETQYF
TGTGCCAGCAGCTTTACAACAGGCTTGGGGGAGACCCAGTACTTC